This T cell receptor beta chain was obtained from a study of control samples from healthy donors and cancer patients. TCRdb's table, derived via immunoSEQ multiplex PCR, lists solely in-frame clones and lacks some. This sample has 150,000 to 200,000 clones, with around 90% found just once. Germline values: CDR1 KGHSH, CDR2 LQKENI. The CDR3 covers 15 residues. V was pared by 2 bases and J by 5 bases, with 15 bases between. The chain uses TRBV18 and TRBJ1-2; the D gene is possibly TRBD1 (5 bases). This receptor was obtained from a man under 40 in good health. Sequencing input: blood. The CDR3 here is CASSPTPGENYGYTF. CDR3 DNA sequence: TGTGCCAGCTCACCAACCCCGGGGGAGAATTATGGCTACACCTTC.